The entry that follows covers one TCR beta chain sequence. Antigen: not known. This entry comes from a study of T-cell memory formation after mild COVID-19. Across the study: The two donors had largely donor-specific TCR clusters.

CDR3 length equals 14 residues. Trimming took off 6 bases at V and 0 bases at J, with 11 bases between the two ends. TCRdb used MiXCR to reprocess the 5' RACE reads, holding one entry per CDR3 protein. The profile shows around 500,000 distinct CDR3 sequences, about 20% of them singletons. Study-wide findings and caveats: Among clones contracting day 15 to 85, CD4/CD8 was balanced, whereas later expanders leaned CD4+.

Sequenced material: PBMCs or a T cell subset sorted from them (not recorded which). The rearrangement uses TRBV12-3 or TRBV12-4 and TRBJ1-1, with D possibly TRBD1 on 5 matching bases. The sequence was obtained from an adult woman who had mild COVID-19 (a few samples of this study predate the infection). Cell type and time point are not known. CDR3 coding DNA: TGTGCCAGCAGCCCAGGGTGGATGAACACTGAAGCTTTCTTT. This codes for CASSPGWMNTEAFF.